The sequence of this T cell receptor (beta chain) was determined in a study of CD8 T cells in ankylosing spondylitis. Study-wide findings and caveats: The authors reported significant enrichment of disease-linked clones in matched ankylosing spondylitis synovial fluid. Ankylosing spondylitis blood appeared to be characterized by a TCR beta motif of several highly homologous variants.

CDR3 length: 17 residues. V trimming: 1 base; J trimming: 3 bases; junction bases outside the gene matches: 6. Germline V lookup: CDR1 SGHRS, CDR2 YFSETQ. This clonotype has just a few counts. What it recognizes is unknown. A single record per CDR3 protein comes from TCRdb applying MiXCR to the 5' RACE reads. This table holds about 800,000 distinct CDR3 sequences, 12% found once. The chain employs TRBV5-1 and TRBJ2-1; TRBD2 matches 11 bases. Sequencing was performed on blood, either unsorted or a sorted T cell fraction (not recorded which). The clonotype comes from a male donor with ankylosing spondylitis. The CDR3 spells CASSLNHGTSGYNEQFF. The CDR3 nucleotides read TGCGCCAGCAGCTTGAATCATGGGACTAGCGGCTACAATGAGCAGTTCTTC.